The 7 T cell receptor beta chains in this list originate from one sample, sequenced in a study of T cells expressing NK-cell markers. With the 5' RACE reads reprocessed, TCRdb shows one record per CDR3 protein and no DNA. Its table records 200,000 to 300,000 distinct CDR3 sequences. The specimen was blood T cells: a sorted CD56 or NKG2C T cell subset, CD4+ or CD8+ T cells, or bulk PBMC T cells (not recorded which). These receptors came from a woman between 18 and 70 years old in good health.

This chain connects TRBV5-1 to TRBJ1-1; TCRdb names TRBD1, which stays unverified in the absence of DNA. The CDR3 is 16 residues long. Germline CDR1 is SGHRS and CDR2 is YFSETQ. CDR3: CASSSGDRKGVTEAFF.

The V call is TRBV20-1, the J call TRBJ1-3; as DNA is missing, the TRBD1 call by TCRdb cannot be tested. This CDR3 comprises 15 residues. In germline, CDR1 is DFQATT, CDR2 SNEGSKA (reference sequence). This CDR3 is CSARDMAGTGNTIYF.

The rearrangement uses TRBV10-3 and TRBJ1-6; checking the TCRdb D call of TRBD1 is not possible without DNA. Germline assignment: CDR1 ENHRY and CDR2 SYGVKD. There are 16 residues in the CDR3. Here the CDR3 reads CAISDLSGTGGSPLHF.

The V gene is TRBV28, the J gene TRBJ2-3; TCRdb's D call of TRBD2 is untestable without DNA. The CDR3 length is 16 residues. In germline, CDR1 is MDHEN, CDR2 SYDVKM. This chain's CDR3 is CASSLWAAGDTDTQYF.

The CDR3 is CASTRTGNSYEQYF. The V call is TRBV12-3 or TRBV12-4, the J call TRBJ2-7; TCRdb indicates TRBD1, and absent DNA this call remains unverified. The CDR3 consists of 14 residues.

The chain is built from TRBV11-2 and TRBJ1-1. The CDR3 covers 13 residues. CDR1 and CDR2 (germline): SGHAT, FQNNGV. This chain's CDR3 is CASSTRRNTEAFF.

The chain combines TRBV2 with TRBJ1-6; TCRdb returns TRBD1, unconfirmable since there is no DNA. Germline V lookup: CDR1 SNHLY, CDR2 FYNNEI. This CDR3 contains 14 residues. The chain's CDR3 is CASREGTGNSPLHF.